The rows below give T cell receptor beta chains drawn from one sample of a study of identical twins. One entry per CDR3 protein results from TCRdb running MiXCR on the 5' RACE reads. The data show 400,000 to 500,000 distinct CDR3 sequences, around 18% seen once. Sequenced: naive T cells sorted from blood. Receptors were obtained from a man between 45 and 60 years old in good health. The conserved cysteine and the conserved F or W are not part of the CDR3 here.

V gene: TRBV19; CDR3 protein: ASSPDHFRPEYTDTQY
V gene: TRBV7-9; CDR3 protein: ASSPPGTLYNEQF
V gene: TRBV4-3; CDR3 protein: ASSRYTMGNSPLH
V gene: TRBV10-3; CDR3 protein: AISGQGGYYEQY
V gene: TRBV6-5; CDR3 protein: ASSYAATPTMGEAF
V gene: TRBV19; CDR3 protein: ASKTGYSGANVLT
V gene: TRBV20-1; CDR3 protein: SARLTYGYT
V gene: TRBV7-8; CDR3 protein: ASSSRLGREQY
V gene: TRBV29-1; CDR3 protein: SVSRDINYGYT
V gene: TRBV28; CDR3 protein: ASSRTTANQPQH
V gene: TRBV11-2; CDR3 protein: ASSVRGLAGGLGTDTQY
V gene: TRBV4-3; CDR3 protein: ASSQAGLHSTQY
V gene: TRBV2; CDR3 protein: ASSVWGDTEAF
V gene: TRBV12-3/TRBV12-4; CDR3 protein: ASSLYNQNTEAF
V gene: TRBV7-2; CDR3 protein: ASSLGSGGRTDTQY
V gene: TRBV5-4; CDR3 protein: ASSPTSVSYNEQF
V gene: TRBV5-1; CDR3 protein: ASSGSGTSAYNEQF
V gene: TRBV20-1; CDR3 protein: SARLGGLGPQH
V gene: TRBV15; CDR3 protein: ATRPTGLGNEKLF
V gene: TRBV15; CDR3 protein: ATSRDQVYEQY
V gene: TRBV5-8; CDR3 protein: ASSLAEAGEQY
V gene: TRBV6-2/TRBV6-3; CDR3 protein: ASSPQGSTQY
V gene: TRBV2; CDR3 protein: ASSESGRYGYT
V gene: TRBV5-1; CDR3 protein: ASSERTSGTPWGEQY
V gene: TRBV29-1; CDR3 protein: SVEDRGRAYNEQF